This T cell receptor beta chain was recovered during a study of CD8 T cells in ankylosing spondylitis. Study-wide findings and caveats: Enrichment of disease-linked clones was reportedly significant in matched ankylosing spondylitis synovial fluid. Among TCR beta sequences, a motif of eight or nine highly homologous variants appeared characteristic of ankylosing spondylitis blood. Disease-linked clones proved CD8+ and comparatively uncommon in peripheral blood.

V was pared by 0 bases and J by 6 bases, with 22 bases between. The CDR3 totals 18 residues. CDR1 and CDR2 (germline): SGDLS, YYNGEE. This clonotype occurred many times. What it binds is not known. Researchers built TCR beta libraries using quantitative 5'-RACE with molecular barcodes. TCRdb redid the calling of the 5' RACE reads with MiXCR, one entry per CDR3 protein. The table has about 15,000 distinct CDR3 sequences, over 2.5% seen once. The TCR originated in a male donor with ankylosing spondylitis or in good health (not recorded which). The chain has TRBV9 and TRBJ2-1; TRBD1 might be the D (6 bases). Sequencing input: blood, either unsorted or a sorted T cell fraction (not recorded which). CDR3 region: CASSVEGRGSNLRNEQFF. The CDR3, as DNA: TGTGCCAGCAGCGTAGAGGGCAGGGGATCAAACCTACGCAATGAGCAGTTCTTC. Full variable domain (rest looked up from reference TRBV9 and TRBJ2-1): DSGVTQTPKHLITATGQRVTLRCSPRSGDLSVYWYQQSLDQGLQFLIQYYNGEERAKGNILERFSAQQFPDLHSELNLSSLELGDSALYFCASSVEGRGSNLRNEQFFGPGTRLTVL.